What follows are 3 T cell receptor beta chains derived from one specimen sequenced in a study of Ad26.COV2.S vaccination and SARS-CoV-2 variants. Documented treatment: about 20 received Ad26.COV2.S at low or high dose, single or two shots; 5 received placebo; per-sample allocation not given. Collection of the samples took place on day 63 after the first injection of vaccine or placebo. Sequencing was performed with immunoSEQ multiplex PCR; in TCRdb, only in-frame clones are kept and a portion is missing. This table has around 320,000 clones, 70% to 90% appearing once. The sequencing here drew on peripheral blood, taken in a trial of Ad26.COV2.S vaccine versus placebo. The receptors come from a person aged 18-65 years who received the Ad26.COV2.S COVID-19 vaccine or a placebo.

The table lists this clone with a few counts. Other DNA variants within this sample encode the same CDR3. The chain uses TRBV2 and TRBJ2-3; no firm D call. CDR1 is SNHLY and CDR2 is FYNNEI in the germline V gene. This CDR3 comprises 11 residues. V lost 0 bases and J lost 5, with 0 bases in between. The CDR3 sequence is CASSEADTQYF. The CDR3 DNA reads as TGTGCCAGCAGTGAAGCAGATACGCAGTATTTT.

This clone is a singleton in its sample. The rearrangement joins TRBV19 to TRBJ1-1; D might be TRBD1 (5 bases). The CDR3 extends over 13 amino acids. Germline-derived CDR1 and CDR2 are LNHDA and SQIVND (reference sequence). The V and J ends lost 6 bases and 0 bases respectively, with 8 bases between them. DNA of the CDR3: TGTGCCAGTAGGAGGGGTCTGAACACTGAAGCTTTCTTT. It encodes CASRRGLNTEAFF.

The chain carries TRBV3-1 (or the pseudogene TRBV3-2) and TRBJ2-7; weak D call: TRBD1 (6 bases). This CDR3 spans 16 amino acids. V lost 4 bases and J lost 3, with 19 bases in between. The germline CDR1 and CDR2 sequences are LGHDT and YNNKEL (reference sequence). The CDR3 coding sequence is TGTGCCAGCAGCCGTGGGCTCCCGGGACAAGTCTACGAGCAGTACTTC. Translated: CASSRGLPGQVYEQYF.